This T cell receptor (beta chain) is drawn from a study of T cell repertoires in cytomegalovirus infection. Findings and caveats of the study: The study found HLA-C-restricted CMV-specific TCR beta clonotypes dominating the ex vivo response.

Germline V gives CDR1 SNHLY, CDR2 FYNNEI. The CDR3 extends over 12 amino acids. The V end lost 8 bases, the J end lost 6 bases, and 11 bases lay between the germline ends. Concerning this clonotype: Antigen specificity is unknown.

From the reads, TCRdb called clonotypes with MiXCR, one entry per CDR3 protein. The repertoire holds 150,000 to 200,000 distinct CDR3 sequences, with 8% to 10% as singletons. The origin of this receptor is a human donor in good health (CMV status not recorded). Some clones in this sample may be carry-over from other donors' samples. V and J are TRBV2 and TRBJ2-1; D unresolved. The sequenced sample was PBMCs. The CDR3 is CASCSESNEQFF. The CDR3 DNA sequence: TGTGCCAGCTGTTCAGAGTCCAATGAGCAGTTCTTC.